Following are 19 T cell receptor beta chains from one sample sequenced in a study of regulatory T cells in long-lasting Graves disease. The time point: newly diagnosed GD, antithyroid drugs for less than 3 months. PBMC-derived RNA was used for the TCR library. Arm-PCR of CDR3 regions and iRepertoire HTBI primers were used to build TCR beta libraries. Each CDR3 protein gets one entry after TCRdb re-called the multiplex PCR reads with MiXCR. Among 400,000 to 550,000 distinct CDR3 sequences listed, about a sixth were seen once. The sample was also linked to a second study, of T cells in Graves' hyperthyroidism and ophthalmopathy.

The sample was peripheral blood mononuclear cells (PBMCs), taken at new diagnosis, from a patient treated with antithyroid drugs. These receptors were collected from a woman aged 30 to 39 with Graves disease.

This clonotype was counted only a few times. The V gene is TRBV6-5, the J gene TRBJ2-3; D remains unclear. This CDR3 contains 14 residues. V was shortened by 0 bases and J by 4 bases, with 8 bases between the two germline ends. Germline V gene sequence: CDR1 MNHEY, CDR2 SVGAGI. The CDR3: CASSYSSRPDTQYF. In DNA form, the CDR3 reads TGTGCCAGCAGTTACTCGAGTCGGCCAGATACGCAGTATTTT.

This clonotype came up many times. CDR3 bases: TGTGCCAGCAGCTTAGAATGGACAGGGGGCGACGGAAACATTCAGTACTTC. Translated: CASSLEWTGGDGNIQYF. The gene calls are TRBV11-2 and TRBJ2-4, with 11 bases identical to TRBD1. In germline, CDR1 is SGHAT, CDR2 FQNNGV. The CDR3 is 17 residues long. Unmatched junction bases numbered 7, after V lost 0 bases and J lost 6 bases. The whole variable domain, filled in from reference TRBV11-2 and TRBJ2-4, reads EAGVAQSPRYKIIEKRQSVAFWCNPISGHATLYWYQQILGQGPKLLIQFQNNGVVDDSQLPKDRFSAERLKGVDSTLKIQPAKLEDSAVYLCASSLEWTGGDGNIQYFGAGTRLSVL.

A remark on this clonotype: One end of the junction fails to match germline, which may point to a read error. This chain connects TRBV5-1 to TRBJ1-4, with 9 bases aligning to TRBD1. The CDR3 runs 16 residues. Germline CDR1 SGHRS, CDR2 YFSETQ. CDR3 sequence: CASSLGPGTGIQKLVF. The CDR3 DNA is TGCGCCAGCAGCTTGGGGCCGGGGACAGGGATCCAAAAACTGGTTTTT.

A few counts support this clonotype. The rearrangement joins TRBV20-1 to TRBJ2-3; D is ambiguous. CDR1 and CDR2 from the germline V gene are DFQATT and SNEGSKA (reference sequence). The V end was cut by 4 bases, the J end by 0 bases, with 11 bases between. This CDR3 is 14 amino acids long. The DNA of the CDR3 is TGCAGTGCTACTGGGCGACCTAGCACAGATACGCAGTATTTT. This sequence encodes CSATGRPSTDTQYF.

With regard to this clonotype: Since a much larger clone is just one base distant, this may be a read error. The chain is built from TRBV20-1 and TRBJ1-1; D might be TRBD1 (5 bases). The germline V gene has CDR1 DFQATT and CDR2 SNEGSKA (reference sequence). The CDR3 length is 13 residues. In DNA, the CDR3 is TGCAGTGCTGTTATAGGGGCGAGGACTGAAGCTTCCTTT. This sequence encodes CSAVIGARTEASF.

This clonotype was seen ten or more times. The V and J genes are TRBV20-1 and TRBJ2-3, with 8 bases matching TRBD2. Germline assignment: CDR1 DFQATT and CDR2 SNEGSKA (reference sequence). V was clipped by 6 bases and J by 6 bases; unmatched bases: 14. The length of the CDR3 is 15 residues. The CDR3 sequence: CSAITNLAGSDTQYF. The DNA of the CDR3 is TGCAGTGCCATTACTAATTTAGCGGGGAGCGATACGCAGTATTTT.

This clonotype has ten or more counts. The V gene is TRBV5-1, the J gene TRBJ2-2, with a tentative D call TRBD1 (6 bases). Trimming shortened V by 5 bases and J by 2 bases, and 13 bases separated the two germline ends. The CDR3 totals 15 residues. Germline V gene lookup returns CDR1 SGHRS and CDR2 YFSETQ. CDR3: CASRTGTTNTGELFF. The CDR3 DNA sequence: TGCGCCAGCAGGACCGGGACAACTAACACCGGGGAGCTGTTTTTT.

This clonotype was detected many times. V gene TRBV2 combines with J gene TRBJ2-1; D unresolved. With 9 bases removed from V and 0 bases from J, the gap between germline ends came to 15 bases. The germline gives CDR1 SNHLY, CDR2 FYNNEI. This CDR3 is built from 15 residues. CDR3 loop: CARTVSRSSYNEQFF. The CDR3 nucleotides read TGTGCCAGGACGGTTTCACGGAGCTCCTACAATGAGCAGTTCTTC.

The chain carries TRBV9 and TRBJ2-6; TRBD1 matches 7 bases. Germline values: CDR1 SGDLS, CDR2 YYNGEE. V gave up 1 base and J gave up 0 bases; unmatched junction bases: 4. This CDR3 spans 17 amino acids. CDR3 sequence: CASSVKTGPSGANVLTF. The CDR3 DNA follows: TGTGCCAGCAGCGTAAAGACAGGGCCCTCTGGGGCCAACGTCCTGACTTTC. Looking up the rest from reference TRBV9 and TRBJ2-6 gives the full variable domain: DSGVTQTPKHLITATGQRVTLRCSPRSGDLSVYWYQQSLDQGLQFLIQYYNGEERAKGNILERFSAQQFPDLHSELNLSSLELGDSALYFCASSVKTGPSGANVLTFGAGSRLTVL.

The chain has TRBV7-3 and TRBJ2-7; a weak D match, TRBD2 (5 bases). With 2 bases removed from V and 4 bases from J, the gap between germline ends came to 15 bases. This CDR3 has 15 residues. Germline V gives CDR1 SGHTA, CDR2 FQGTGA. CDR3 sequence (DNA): TGTGCCAGCAGCTTATCTCCCCTAGCTGAGTACGAGCAGTACTTC. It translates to CASSLSPLAEYEQYF.

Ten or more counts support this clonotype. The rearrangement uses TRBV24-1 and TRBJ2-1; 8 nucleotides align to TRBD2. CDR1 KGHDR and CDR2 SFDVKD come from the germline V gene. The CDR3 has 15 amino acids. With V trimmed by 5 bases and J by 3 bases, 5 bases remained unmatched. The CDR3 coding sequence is TGTGCCACCAGTGCACCGGGACTAGTCTACAATGAGCAGTTCTTC. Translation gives CATSAPGLVYNEQFF.

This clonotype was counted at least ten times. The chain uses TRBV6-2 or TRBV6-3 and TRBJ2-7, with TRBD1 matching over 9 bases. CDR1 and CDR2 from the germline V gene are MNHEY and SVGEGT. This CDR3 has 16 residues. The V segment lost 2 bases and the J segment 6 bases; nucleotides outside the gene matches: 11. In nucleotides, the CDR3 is TGTGCCAGCAGTTACGCCGGACAGGGGCTTCTCTCCGAGCAGTACTTC. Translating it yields CASSYAGQGLLSEQYF.

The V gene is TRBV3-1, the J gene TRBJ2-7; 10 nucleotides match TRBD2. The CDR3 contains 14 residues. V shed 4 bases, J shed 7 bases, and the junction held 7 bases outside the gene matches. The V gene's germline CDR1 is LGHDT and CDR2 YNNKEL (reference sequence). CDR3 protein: CASSLGLAVLEQYF. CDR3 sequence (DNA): TGTGCCAGCAGCCTCGGACTAGCGGTCCTAGAGCAGTACTTC.

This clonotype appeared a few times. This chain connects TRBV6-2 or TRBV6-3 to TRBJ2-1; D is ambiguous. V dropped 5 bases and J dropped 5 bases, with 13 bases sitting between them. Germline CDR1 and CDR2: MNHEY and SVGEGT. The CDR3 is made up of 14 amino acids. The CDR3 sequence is CASSPVLMDNEQFF. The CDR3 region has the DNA TGTGCCAGCAGTCCCGTCTTGATGGACAATGAGCAGTTCTTC.

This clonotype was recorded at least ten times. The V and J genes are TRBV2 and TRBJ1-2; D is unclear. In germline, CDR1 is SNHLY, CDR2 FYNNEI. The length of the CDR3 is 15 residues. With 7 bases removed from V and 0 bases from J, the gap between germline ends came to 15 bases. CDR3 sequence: CASTKTRGPNYGYTF. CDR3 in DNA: TGTGCCAGCACGAAGACCCGGGGTCCTAACTATGGCTACACCTTC.

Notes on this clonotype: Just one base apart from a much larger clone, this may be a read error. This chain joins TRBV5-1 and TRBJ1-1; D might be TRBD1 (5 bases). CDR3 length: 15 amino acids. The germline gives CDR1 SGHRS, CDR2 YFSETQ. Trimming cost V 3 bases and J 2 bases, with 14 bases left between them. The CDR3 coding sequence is TGCGCCAGCAGCTACAGGCATCGGGCCAACACTGAAGCTTTCTTT. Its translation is CASSYRHRANTEAFF.

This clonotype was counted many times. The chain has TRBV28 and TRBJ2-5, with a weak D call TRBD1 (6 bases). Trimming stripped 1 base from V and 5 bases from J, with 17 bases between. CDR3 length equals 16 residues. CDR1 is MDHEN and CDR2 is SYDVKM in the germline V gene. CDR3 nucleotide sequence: TGTGCCAGCAGTTTATCCAGGGGAATCCTCCTCGAGACCCAGTACTTC. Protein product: CASSLSRGILLETQYF.

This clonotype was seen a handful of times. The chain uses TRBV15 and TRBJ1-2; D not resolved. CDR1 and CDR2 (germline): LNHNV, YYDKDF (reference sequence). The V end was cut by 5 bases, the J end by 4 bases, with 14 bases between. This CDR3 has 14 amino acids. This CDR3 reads CATSSIWPSYGYTF. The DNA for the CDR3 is TGTGCCACCAGCTCCATCTGGCCTAGCTATGGCTACACCTTC.

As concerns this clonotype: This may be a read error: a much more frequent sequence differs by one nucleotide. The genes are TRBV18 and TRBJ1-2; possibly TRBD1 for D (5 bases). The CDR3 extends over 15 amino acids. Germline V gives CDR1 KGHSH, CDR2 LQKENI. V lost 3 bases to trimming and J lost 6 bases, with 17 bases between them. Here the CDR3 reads CASSPTGTESDGYTF. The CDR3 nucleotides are TGTGCCAGCTCACCCACCGGGACGGAAAGCGATGGCTACACCTTC.